This T cell receptor (beta chain) appears in the sequencing data of a study of early T cells in non-severe SARS-CoV-2 infection. The overall study: The study sequenced bulk RNA from unsorted whole blood, with chains unpaired.

Unique molecular identifiers tagged individual cDNA molecules. TCRdb ran MiXCR on the 5' RACE reads and lists one entry per CDR3 protein. The repertoire holds 46,000 or so distinct CDR3 sequences, more than 6.5% seen once, with under 9.5% in the top ten. The sequencing sample was made of whole blood. The receptor's source is an adult who was a healthcare worker with PCR-confirmed SARS-CoV-2 infection or an uninfected control (not recorded which).

This CDR3 is CASSFIPVGRVAEQYF. The CDR3 bases are TGCGCCAGCAGCTTTATCCCCGTCGGGAGGGTGGCCGAGCAGTACTTC. The chain couples TRBV5-1 to TRBJ2-7; TRBD2 aligns across 8 bases. Germline lookup yields CDR1 SGHRS and CDR2 YFSETQ. The CDR3 contains 16 residues. Trimming cost V 2 bases and J 6 bases; bases outside gene matches: 13.